A selection of T cell receptor beta chains follows, all from one sample in a study of OX40 agonist ivuxolimab in advanced cancers. Using immunoSEQ multiplex PCR, the repertoire was profiled, and TCRdb retains in-frame clones only, with some absent. The profile covers some 46,000 clones, with approximately 83% appearing a single time and 30% to 35% taken by the ten largest. The sequencing used CD4+ or CD8+ T cells sorted from blood, collected in a trial of the OX40 agonist ivuxolimab. Every receptor here comes from an adult with an advanced solid tumor such as melanoma, head and neck, liver or kidney cancer. The CDR3 runs from the conserved cysteine through the conserved F or W. The D gene is left open where the match is weak. A clone size is listed for some rows: how often the clone was seen (once, few, many), or a class if it is expanded.

D	V	J	size	DNA	CDR3
.	TRBV29-1	TRBJ1-1	.	TGCAGCGCCGCGCAGGGGAGCACTGAAGCTTTCTTT	CSAAQGSTEAFF
.	TRBV21-1	TRBJ2-1	.	TGTGCCGTATCATGCCCAAGGGAGACCTACTACAATGAGCAGTTCTTC	CAVSCPRETYYNEQFF
.	TRBV9	TRBJ1-2	once	TGTGCCAGCAGCGTAGATCAAAACTATGGCTACACCTTC	CASSVDQNYGYTF
TRBD2	TRBV11-2	TRBJ2-1	.	TGTGCCAGCAGCTTAGCGGGGGGTCTGGGTTGGAATGAGCAGTTCTTC	CASSLAGGLGWNEQFF
TRBD1	TRBV28	TRBJ1-6	.	TGTGCCAGCAGACACACCCAGGGGGCCCGTTCCTATAATTCACCCCTCCACTTT	CASRHTQGARSYNSPLHF
TRBD1	TRBV7-2	TRBJ2-5	.	TGTGCCAGCAGCTTAGCGGTAGGGGGCGACGGGACCCAGTACTTC	CASSLAVGGDGTQYF
.	TRBV19	TRBJ1-4	.	TGTGCCAGCAAAGCTGAGCGGGGGGAAAAACTGTTTTTT	CASKAERGEKLFF
.	TRBV11-2	TRBJ2-5	.	TGTGCCAGCAGCCACGGGGAGACCCAGTACTTC	CASSHGETQYF
TRBD1	TRBV30	TRBJ1-2	.	TGTGCCGCCCGGGGATTACAGGGGGCGTTTGGCTACACCTTC	CAARGLQGAFGYTF
.	TRBV5-4	TRBJ1-4	.	TGTGCCAGCAGCTCAGATAACGGCGAAAAACTGTTTTTT	CASSSDNGEKLFF
.	TRBV29-1	TRBJ1-3	.	TGCAGCGTGGGGGCGTCTGGAAACACCATATATTTT	CSVGASGNTIYF
TRBD2	TRBV7-9	TRBJ2-5	.	TGTGCCAGCAGCTTAGGCGGGAGGGCCGGAGAGACCCAGTACTTC	CASSLGGRAGETQYF
TRBD1	TRBV18	TRBJ2-3	.	TGTGCCAGCTCACCAACAGGGGGCGCGGATACGCAGTATTTT	CASSPTGGADTQYF
TRBD1	TRBV9	TRBJ2-5	.	TGTGCCAGCAGCATACAGGGGTCTGAGACCCAGTACTTC	CASSIQGSETQYF
.	TRBV6-1	TRBJ1-5	.	TGTGCCAGCAGTGAAGATTGGGACGGCCGCGTTTGGCCCCAGCATTTT	CASSEDWDGRVWPQHF
.	TRBV4-2	TRBJ2-3	.	TGTGCCGGCAGCCAGGTGGACTATGGTGTAACAGATACGCAGTATTTT	CAGSQVDYGVTDTQYF
.	TRBV5-4	TRBJ2-7	.	TGTGCCAGCAGCTTGACCAGCCACGACTCGGACGAGCAGTACTTC	CASSLTSHDSDEQYF
TRBD2	TRBV6-1	TRBJ2-3	.	TGTGCCAGCCGGGGGGACACAGATACGCAGTATTTT	CASRGDTDTQYF
TRBD1	TRBV7-9	TRBJ2-1	.	TGTGCCAGCAGCTTAGGGTTCGGGACAGGGGGCTATGAGCAGTTCTTC	CASSLGFGTGGYEQFF
TRBD1	TRBV28	TRBJ1-2	.	TGTGCCAGCAGGCACGACGGGACAGGGGGTGGGTATGGCTACACCTTC	CASRHDGTGGGYGYTF
.	TRBV5-4	TRBJ2-1	.	TGTGCCACACCCCGTGAGGGCTCCTACAATGAGCAGTTCTTC	CATPREGSYNEQFF
.	TRBV25-1	TRBJ2-7	few	TGTGCCAGCGGATACAGTGCGGGCGAGCAGTACTTC	CASGYSAGEQYF
.	TRBV5-4	TRBJ1-5	.	TGTGCCAGCAGCTTAGCAGGGGCGAGTCAGCCCCAGCATTTT	CASSLAGASQPQHF
TRBD2	TRBV6-1	TRBJ2-7	.	TGTGCCAGCAAATCCTACTGGGAGGGCTCCTACGAGCAGTACTTC	CASKSYWEGSYEQYF
TRBD2	TRBV7-3	TRBJ2-1	.	TGTGCCAGCAGTCCTGCGGGGGGGCTCTACAATGAGCAGTTCTTC	CASSPAGGLYNEQFF
.	TRBV6-5	TRBJ1-2	.	TGTGCCAGCAGTTATAAGCGGGGTCTCTATGGCTACACCTTC	CASSYKRGLYGYTF
TRBD1	TRBV6-5	TRBJ1-2	.	TGTGCCAGCAGTAGACAGGGGGGTTTAGGCTACACCTTC	CASSRQGGLGYTF
.	TRBV6-5	TRBJ1-4	.	TGTGCCAGCAGCTTAATACAGGGAGGGACTGAAAAACTGTTTTTT	CASSLIQGGTEKLFF
.	TRBV13	TRBJ2-1	.	TGTGCCAGCAGCTTAGAGGAAGGCGGGCAGTTCTTC	CASSLEEGGQFF
.	TRBV28	TRBJ1-1	.	TGTGCCAGCAGTTTGGGAGGGAACACTGAAGCTTTCTTT	CASSLGGNTEAFF
TRBD2	TRBV7-2	TRBJ2-3	once	TGTGCCAGCAGCACTCAGACTAGCGGAGATACGCAGTATTTT	CASSTQTSGDTQYF
.	TRBV18	TRBJ2-6	.	TGTGCCAGCTCACAGTCACTAAGCTTCTCTGGGGCCAACGTCCTGACTTTC	CASSQSLSFSGANVLTF
.	TRBV9	TRBJ1-3	.	TGTGCCAGCAGCGTAGGATACACCCCTTACACCATATATTTT	CASSVGYTPYTIYF
TRBD1	TRBV7-9	TRBJ2-5	.	TGTGCCAGCAGCCCAGGGACAGGAAGGGAGACCCAGTACTTC	CASSPGTGRETQYF
.	TRBV12-5	TRBJ2-3	.	TGTGCTAGTGGTCGGGGCTATACGCAGTATTTT	CASGRGYTQYF
.	TRBV29-1	TRBJ2-1	.	TGCAGCGTTGAGGGGAGGCTACTGGACAATGAGCAGTTCTTC	CSVEGRLLDNEQFF
TRBD1	TRBV5-1	TRBJ2-5	.	TGCGCCAGCAGCACCGGGACAGGGGGCTTTAGGGAGACCCAGTACTTC	CASSTGTGGFRETQYF
.	TRBV6-1	TRBJ1-2	.	TGTGCCGTGGGGGGTACCTATGGCTACACCTTC	CAVGGTYGYTF
TRBD1	TRBV15	TRBJ1-4	.	TGTGCCACCAGCAGAGTCCCAGCGGACAGGGTTCTGTTTTTT	CATSRVPADRVLFF
TRBD1	TRBV6-1	TRBJ1-5	.	TGTGCCAGCAGTGAACCGGGACAGCTCAATCAGCCCCAGCATTTT	CASSEPGQLNQPQHF
.	TRBV5-1	TRBJ2-5	.	TGCGCCAGCAGCTTGGTTTGGGGTGGGGAGACCCAGTACTTC	CASSLVWGGETQYF
.	TRBV4-1	TRBJ2-6	.	TGCGCCAGCAGCCAAGAAGGATTGCGGGGTCAATTCTCTGGGGCCAACGTCCTGACTTTC	CASSQEGLRGQFSGANVLTF
.	TRBV5-1	TRBJ2-3	.	TGCGCCAGCAGCTTGCAAACAGGCAGCACAGATACGCAGTATTTT	CASSLQTGSTDTQYF
.	TRBV12-5	TRBJ2-1	.	TGTGCTAGTGGTTTGGTGGGGTCGAGCTCCTACAATGAGCAGTTCTTC	CASGLVGSSSYNEQFF
TRBD1	TRBV6-5	TRBJ2-7	.	TGTGCCAGCAGTGAGACAGGGTCAGGGTACGAGCAGTACTTC	CASSETGSGYEQYF